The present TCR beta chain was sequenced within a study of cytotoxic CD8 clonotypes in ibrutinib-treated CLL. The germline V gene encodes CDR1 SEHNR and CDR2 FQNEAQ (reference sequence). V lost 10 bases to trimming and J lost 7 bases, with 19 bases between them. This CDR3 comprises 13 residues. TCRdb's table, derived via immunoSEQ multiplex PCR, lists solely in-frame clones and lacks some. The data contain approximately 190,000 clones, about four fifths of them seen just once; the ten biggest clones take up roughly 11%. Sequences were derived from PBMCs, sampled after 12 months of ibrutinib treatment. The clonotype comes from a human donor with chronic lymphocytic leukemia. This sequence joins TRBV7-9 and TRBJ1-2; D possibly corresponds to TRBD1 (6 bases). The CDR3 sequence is CANEAGGRFGYTF. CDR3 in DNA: TGTGCCAACGAAGCCGGGGGGCGATTTGGCTACACCTTC.